A selection of T cell receptor beta chains follows, all from one sample in a study of blood T cells in healthy people across ages. TCRdb independently ran MiXCR on the 5' RACE reads; one entry per CDR3 protein. Counted here are approximately 1,000,000 distinct CDR3 sequences, 35% to 40% occurring once; the ten biggest clones make up about 12%. The sample was blood. These receptors were obtained from a man between 18 and 35 years old in good health. Each CDR3 is given with its conserved first and last residue. A D gene is named only where the DNA matches it firmly. For some rows the clone size is stated as once, few or many, or as a class when expanded; others skip it.

J gene | V gene | clone size | D gene | CDR3 protein | CDR3 DNA
TRBJ1-2 | TRBV29-1 | NA | NA | CSGEAPSYGYTF | TGCAGCGGTGAGGCCCCGAGCTATGGCTACACCTTC
TRBJ1-4 | TRBV7-9 | few | NA | CASRSPGRNEKLFF | TGTGCCAGCAGGAGTCCCGGGCGAAATGAAAAACTGTTTTTT
TRBJ2-7 | TRBV20-1 | many | TRBD1 | CSARDLGQGRNEQYF | TGCAGTGCTAGAGACCTCGGACAGGGAAGGAACGAGCAGTACTTC
TRBJ1-2 | TRBV5-1 | few | NA | CASSLGDVNGYTF | TGCGCCAGCAGCTTGGGAGATGTAAATGGCTACACCTTC
TRBJ2-7 | TRBV14 | NA | TRBD1 | CASSQGTGVFNSYEQYF | TGTGCCAGCAGCCAAGGGACAGGGGTCTTTAACTCCTACGAGCAGTACTTC
TRBJ2-5 | TRBV7-9 | NA | TRBD2 | CASSPDGGMETQYF | TGTGCCAGCAGCCCGGACGGGGGGATGGAGACCCAGTACTTC
TRBJ1-1 | TRBV6-2/TRBV6-3 | once | NA | CASRFGGLEAFF | TGTGCCAGCAGATTCGGGGGGCTGGAAGCTTTCTTT
TRBJ2-3 | TRBV20-1 | few | NA | CSAASPGGDTQYF | TGCAGTGCTGCTAGCCCTGGCGGGGATACGCAGTATTTT
TRBJ2-4 | TRBV12-3/TRBV12-4 | NA | NA | CASREGQGSIQYF | TGTGCCAGCCGAGAGGGGCAGGGGTCCATTCAGTACTTC
TRBJ2-7 | TRBV6-2/TRBV6-3 | NA | NA | CASSSGPSYNEQYF | TGTGCCAGCAGTAGCGGGCCCTCCTACAATGAGCAGTACTTC
TRBJ1-1 | TRBV5-1 | NA | NA | CASSTRSNTEAFF | TGCGCCAGCAGCACCCGGTCGAACACTGAAGCTTTCTTT
TRBJ1-2 | TRBV7-2 | few | NA | CASSLGGDLSNYGYTF | TGTGCCAGCAGCTTAGGTGGCGACCTTTCTAACTATGGCTACACCTTC
TRBJ1-2 | TRBV29-1 | NA | NA | CSAAGQLWGYTF | TGCAGCGCCGCAGGGCAGCTTTGGGGCTACACCTTC
TRBJ2-2 | TRBV7-3 | few | NA | CASPEGELFF | TGTGCCAGCCCGGAGGGGGAGCTGTTTTTT
TRBJ2-5 | TRBV2 | once | NA | CASSWGLWEWETQYF | TGTGCCAGCAGTTGGGGCCTCTGGGAGTGGGAGACCCAGTACTTC
TRBJ1-6 | TRBV6-6 | NA | NA | CASSYVDGDATLHF | TGTGCCAGCAGTTACGTGGACGGTGATGCAACCCTCCACTTT
TRBJ1-2 | TRBV4-3 | NA | NA | CASSRDLGVGYRAGYTF | TGCGCCAGCAGCCGAGATTTGGGAGTGGGGTACAGGGCTGGCTACACCTTC
TRBJ1-6 | TRBV2 | NA | TRBD1 | CASSSDREGSPLHF | TGTGCCAGCAGTTCAGACAGGGAAGGTTCACCCCTCCACTTT
TRBJ2-5 | TRBV5-8 | NA | TRBD1 | CASSPRQWTGRQETQYF | TGTGCCAGCAGCCCCCGACAATGGACAGGACGACAAGAGACCCAGTACTTC
TRBJ1-1 | TRBV5-5 | few | NA | CASSLESAEAFF | TGTGCCAGCAGCTTGGAGTCCGCTGAAGCTTTCTTT
TRBJ2-2 | TRBV7-2 | few | NA | CASILSRDTGELFF | TGTGCCAGCATCCTTTCTCGGGACACCGGGGAGCTGTTTTTT
TRBJ1-2 | TRBV25-1 | NA | NA | CASSPSPGTGYTF | TGTGCCAGCAGTCCCTCCCCAGGGACCGGCTACACCTTC
TRBJ2-1 | TRBV29-1 | NA | NA | CSGGPILVNEQFF | TGCAGCGGCGGGCCTATACTCGTTAATGAGCAGTTCTTC
TRBJ2-1 | TRBV20-1 | once | NA | CRAAGTEYNEQFF | TGCAGGGCGGCCGGGACTGAGTACAATGAGCAGTTCTTC
TRBJ2-1 | TRBV12-3/TRBV12-4 | NA | NA | CASSPTTVGVEQFF | TGTGCCAGCAGTCCGACGACGGTAGGCGTTGAGCAGTTCTTC
TRBJ1-1 | TRBV12-3/TRBV12-4 | NA | NA | CASSEVVENTEAFF | TGTGCCAGCAGTGAGGTGGTCGAGAACACTGAAGCTTTCTTT
TRBJ2-1 | TRBV2 | few | TRBD2 | CASIPGLAGEQFF | TGTGCCAGCATCCCGGGACTAGCGGGGGAGCAGTTCTTC
TRBJ2-7 | TRBV5-1 | few | TRBD2 | CASSFMGLAGVYNEQYF | TGCGCCAGCAGCTTTATGGGACTAGCGGGAGTCTACAATGAGCAGTACTTC